Listed here are 13 T cell receptor beta chains from one sample, sequenced in a study of blood T cell repertoires in COVID-19. Sequenced by immunoSEQ multiplex PCR; TCRdb stores in-frame clones only, minus some. The sample includes 250,000 or so clones, roughly four fifths of them seen just once. Sequenced: PBMCs or T cells enriched from blood (not recorded which). The receptors come from a woman aged 40 to 50 who had been exposed to COVID-19.

The chain joins TRBV28 to TRBJ2-7; the D gene is possibly TRBD1 (5 bases). V was clipped by 6 bases and J by 2 bases, with 17 bases between them. Germline loops: CDR1 MDHEN, CDR2 SYDVKM. The CDR3 length is 15 residues. In DNA, the CDR3 is TGTGCCAGCAGCCTCACAGGAACCACTACCTACGAGCAGTACTTC. It encodes CASSLTGTTTYEQYF. The variable domain in full, completed from reference TRBV28 and TRBJ2-7, reads DVKVTQSSRYLVKRTGEKVFLECVQDMDHENMFWYRQDPGLGLRLIYFSYDVKMKEKGDIPEGYSVSREKKERFSLILESASTNQTSMYLCASSLTGTTTYEQYFGPGTRLTVT.

The rearrangement uses TRBV9 and TRBJ2-7; D is perhaps TRBD1 (6 bases). Germline V gene lookup returns CDR1 SGDLS and CDR2 YYNGEE. V shed 3 bases and J shed 3 bases, with 16 bases lying between them. There are 15 residues in the CDR3. The CDR3 loop is CASSARAGDRYEQYF. The CDR3 DNA is TGTGCCAGCAGCGCGAGGGCAGGGGATCGCTACGAGCAGTACTTC.

The genes are TRBV28 and TRBJ2-7, with D possibly being TRBD2 (7 bases). Germline CDR1 and CDR2: MDHEN and SYDVKM. The CDR3 spans 16 residues. Trimming shortened V by 5 bases and J by 3 bases, and 20 bases separated the two germline ends. For the CDR3, the DNA is TGTGCCAGCAGTCTTGGGGGGGGGCAAAATTACTACGAGCAGTACTTC. Amino acids: CASSLGGGQNYYEQYF.

V usage is TRBV29-1 and J usage is TRBJ2-1; no definite D call. Trimming removed 6 bases from V and 6 bases from J, with 9 bases in between. Looked up from germline, CDR1 is SQVTM and CDR2 is ANQGSEA. This CDR3 contains 11 residues. CDR3 protein: CSVPTGNEQFF. As DNA, the CDR3 is TGCAGCGTCCCAACGGGCAATGAGCAGTTCTTC.

V gene TRBV12-5 combines with J gene TRBJ1-2; D is uncertain. The CDR3 has 14 residues. V shed 0 bases and J shed 8 bases, with 13 bases lying between them. Germline CDR1 LGHNT, CDR2 FRNRAP. Here the CDR3 DNA reads TGTGCTAGTGGTTTGGTACCGGGGATGTGGGGCTACACCTTC. This encodes CASGLVPGMWGYTF.

The chain is built from TRBV9 and TRBJ1-1; D remains unclear. Germline V gene lookup returns CDR1 SGDLS and CDR2 YYNGEE. The length of the CDR3 is 16 residues. V gave up 5 bases and J gave up 4 bases, with 21 bases separating them. The DNA for the CDR3 is TGTGCCAGCAGACCACCCGCGGCGGGGATCGGCACTGAAGCTTTCTTT. Its translation: CASRPPAAGIGTEAFF.

This clone was picked up one time. The chain uses TRBV19 and TRBJ2-2, with 10 bases lining up with TRBD1. The CDR3 loop spans 15 amino acids. Germline V lookup: CDR1 LNHDA, CDR2 SQIVND (reference sequence). The trim removed 6 bases at V and 4 bases at J, leaving 5 bases unmatched. DNA of the CDR3: TGTGCCAGTAGGACAGGGGGCGCGGGCACCGGGGAGCTGTTTTTT. Its protein is CASRTGGAGTGELFF.

This clone showed up just a few times. The CDR3 bases are TGCGCCAGCAGCTTTCTAGACAGGGGGGACCCTCGGGGGGCTTTCTTT. Its protein product is CASSFLDRGDPRGAFF. V is TRBV5-1 and J is TRBJ1-1; 9 nucleotides line up with TRBD1. V was pared by 2 bases and J by 11 bases, with 16 bases of the junction left unmatched. Looked up from germline, CDR1 is SGHRS and CDR2 is YFSETQ. CDR3 length: 16 amino acids. The whole variable domain, remainder taken from reference TRBV5-1 and TRBJ1-1, is KAGVTQTPRYLIKTRGQQVTLSCSPISGHRSVSWYQQTPGQGLQFLFEYFSETQRNKGNFPGRFSGRQFSNSRSEMNVSTLELGDSALYLCASSFLDRGDPRGAFFGQGTRLTVV.

The V gene is TRBV7-8, the J gene TRBJ1-5; D not resolved. The CDR3 is 13 residues long. V was trimmed by 8 bases and J by 0 bases, leaving 8 bases between them. The germline V gene encodes CDR1 SGHVS and CDR2 FQNEAQ. CDR3 amino acids: CASGRDSNQPQHF. For the CDR3, the DNA is TGTGCCAGCGGGAGGGATAGCAATCAGCCCCAGCATTTT.

V is TRBV7-9 and J is TRBJ1-1; 7 nucleotides match TRBD1. V dropped 5 bases and J dropped 0; count of bases not matched to a gene: 6. The CDR3 totals 15 residues. Germline V gives CDR1 SEHNR, CDR2 FQNEAQ (reference sequence). The CDR3 loop is CASSTDRKMNTEAFF. CDR3 DNA sequence: TGTGCCAGCAGCACGGACAGGAAGATGAACACTGAAGCTTTCTTT.

V gene TRBV24-1 combines with J gene TRBJ2-1; 12 bases map to TRBD1. The CDR3 loop spans 16 amino acids. J lost 7 bases, V lost 2 bases, and 5 bases had no gene match. CDR1 and CDR2 from the germline V gene are KGHDR and SFDVKD. This CDR3 reads CATSDSPGQGANEQFF. DNA for the CDR3: TGTGCCACCAGTGATTCACCGGGACAGGGGGCAAATGAGCAGTTCTTC.

This chain joins TRBV7-9 and TRBJ2-7; a weak D match, TRBD1 (6 bases). V was trimmed by 4 bases and J by 5 bases, leaving 9 bases between them. The CDR3 spans 12 residues. Looked up from germline, CDR1 is SEHNR and CDR2 is FQNEAQ (reference sequence). CDR3 sequence reads: CASSSDRNEQYF. The CDR3 DNA reads as TGTGCCAGCAGCTCAGACAGGAACGAGCAGTACTTC.

This chain connects TRBV18 to TRBJ2-1; 10 bases match TRBD1. J lost 9 bases, V lost 3 bases, and 5 bases had no gene match. CDR1 and CDR2 from the germline V gene are KGHSH and LQKENI. The CDR3 runs to 14 residues. The CDR3 DNA follows: TGTGCCAGCTCACCCGAGGGACAGGGGATTGAGCAGTTCTTC. This gives the protein CASSPEGQGIEQFF.